The clone carrying this TCR beta chain was observed at least ten times. The antigen is unknown. In patients chosen for sequencing, flow cytometry had shown CD8+CD57+ cell expansion. All participating patients were living with severe acquired aplastic anemia. Patients had received no therapy at the time of blood sampling. The data belong to a study of CD8+CD57+ T cells in acquired aplastic anemia. V was clipped by 6 bases and J by 8 bases; unmatched bases: 27. In germline, CDR1 is SQVTM, CDR2 ANQGSEA. This CDR3 has 19 amino acids. General study points: Roughly 28 was the count of CD8+ CDR3 sequences that patients shared with controls.

Genomic DNA acted as the template from which TCR beta VDJ combination and CDR3 sequence profiling were carried out. TCRdb recomputed calls from the reads with MiXCR, one row per CDR3 protein. This table holds roughly 260,000 distinct CDR3 sequences, approximately 50% found once. The chain joins TRBV29-1 to TRBJ2-1, with TRBD1 matching over 8 bases. The sequencing input was sorted CD4+, CD8+, or CD8+CD57+ T cells (not recorded which) from PBMCs. This clonotype was sampled from a human donor with aplastic anemia. The DNA of the CDR3 is TGCAGCGTCGATGACCTTGGACAGGGTGAGGGCCTAACGGTAGATGAGCAGTTCTTC. Translating gives CSVDDLGQGEGLTVDEQFF.